The clone carrying this T cell receptor (beta chain) was counted many times. The antigen is not known. Preparation of the TCRbeta library involved a method that used unique molecular identifiers. Via MiXCR, TCRdb re-called the PCR reads, giving one row per CDR3 protein. The table has 500,000 to 750,000 distinct CDR3 sequences, 10% to 15% seen once; the top ten hold over 2%. This CDR3 is 13 amino acids long. Trimming pared 3 bases from V and 5 bases from J, leaving 13 bases between. The germline V gene encodes CDR1 SQVTM and CDR2 ANQGSEA. The record originates from a study of T-cell reconstitution after alpha-beta-depleted transplantation in children. The study, taken as a whole, reports: At the one-year point after transplant, T-cell counts and TCRbeta diversity were found to come mostly from T cells that had been newly produced.

The material was PBMCs, mostly from graft donor cells, obtained 360 days after TCRalphabeta/CD19-depleted stem cell transplant. This sequence originates from a male patient aged 10 to 17 who had a stem cell transplant for acute myeloid leukemia, so the T cells may come from the graft donor. The chain uses TRBV29-1 and TRBJ2-5; D is ambiguous. The CDR3 sequence is CSVDPQSPETQYF. The DNA of the CDR3 is TGCAGCGTTGACCCCCAAAGCCCGGAGACCCAGTACTTC. Looking up the rest from reference TRBV29-1 and TRBJ2-5 gives the full variable domain: SAVISQKPSRDICQRGTSLTIQCQVDSQVTMMFWYRQQPGQSLTLIATANQGSEATYESGFVIDKFPISRPNLTFSTLTVSNMSPEDSSIYLCSVDPQSPETQYFGPGTRLLVL.